This T cell receptor (beta chain) was captured in a study of control samples from healthy donors and cancer patients. This CDR3 region has 13 residues. Germline V CDR1 and CDR2: KGHSH, LQKENI. Trimming took off 1 base at V and 15 bases at J, with 16 bases between the two ends. The protocol was immunoSEQ multiplex PCR, while the TCRdb copy is restricted to in-frame clones and leaves out a portion. This sample has some 97,000 clones, with more than 85% found just once. This sequence originates from a woman aged 45-65 years in good health. The chain carries TRBV18 and TRBJ2-1; TRBD1 might be the D (5 bases). The sample taken for sequencing was blood. CDR3 in amino acids: CASSPQLEQGTFF. The CDR3 bases are TGTGCCAGCTCACCACAACTCGAGCAGGGAACGTTCTTC.